This T cell receptor (beta chain) was captured by sequencing in a study of CD8 T cells in ankylosing spondylitis. General study findings and limits: Disease-linked clones reportedly showed significant enrichment in matched ankylosing spondylitis synovial fluid. Apparently characteristic of ankylosing spondylitis blood was a TCR beta motif (about 8 highly homologous variants).

As regards this clonotype: Its antigen is currently unknown.

Quantitative barcoded 5'-RACE was used to prepare TCR beta libraries. MiXCR, applied by TCRdb to the 5' RACE reads, yields one record per CDR3 protein. The data hold 400,000 or so distinct CDR3 sequences, with roughly 25% observed a single time. The germline V gene encodes CDR1 SQVTM and CDR2 ANQGSEA. CDR3 length: 13 amino acids. V was clipped by 2 bases and J by 4 bases, with 11 bases between them. The sequence derives from a male donor with ankylosing spondylitis. The V and J genes are TRBV29-1 and TRBJ1-1, with D possibly being TRBD1 (6 bases). Sequencing was carried out using blood, either unsorted or a sorted T cell fraction (not recorded which). CDR3 DNA: TGCAGCGTTGAACGGGTACAGGGCACTGAAGCTTTCTTT. Translation: CSVERVQGTEAFF.